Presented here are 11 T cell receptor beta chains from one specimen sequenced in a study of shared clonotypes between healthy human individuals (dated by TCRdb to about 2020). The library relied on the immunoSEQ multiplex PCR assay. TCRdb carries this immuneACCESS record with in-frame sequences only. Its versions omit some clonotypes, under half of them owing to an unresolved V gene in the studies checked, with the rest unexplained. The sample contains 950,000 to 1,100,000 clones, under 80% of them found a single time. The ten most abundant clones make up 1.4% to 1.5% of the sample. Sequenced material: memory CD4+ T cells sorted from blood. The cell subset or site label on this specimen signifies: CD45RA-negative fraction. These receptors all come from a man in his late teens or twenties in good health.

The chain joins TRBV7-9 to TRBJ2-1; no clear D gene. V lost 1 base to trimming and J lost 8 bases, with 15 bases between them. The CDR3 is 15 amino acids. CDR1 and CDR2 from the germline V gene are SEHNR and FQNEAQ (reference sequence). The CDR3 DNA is TGTGCCAGCAGCTTAGACAACTATCCTCCCGATGAGCAGTTCTTC. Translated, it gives CASSLDNYPPDEQFF.

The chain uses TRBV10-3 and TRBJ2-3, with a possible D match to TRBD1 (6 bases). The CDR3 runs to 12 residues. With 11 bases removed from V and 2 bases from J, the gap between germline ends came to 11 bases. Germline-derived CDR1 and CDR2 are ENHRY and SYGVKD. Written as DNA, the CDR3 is TGTGCCGGCAGGGGTGACACAGATACGCAGTATTTT. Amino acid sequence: CAGRGDTDTQYF.

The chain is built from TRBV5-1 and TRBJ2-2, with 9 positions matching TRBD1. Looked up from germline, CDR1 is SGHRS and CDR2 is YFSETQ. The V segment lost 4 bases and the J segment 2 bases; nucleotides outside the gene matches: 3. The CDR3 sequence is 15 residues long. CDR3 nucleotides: TGCGCCAGCAGCCCGACAGGGGGTAACACCGGGGAGCTGTTTTTT. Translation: CASSPTGGNTGELFF. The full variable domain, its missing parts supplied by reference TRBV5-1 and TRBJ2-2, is KAGVTQTPRYLIKTRGQQVTLSCSPISGHRSVSWYQQTPGQGLQFLFEYFSETQRNKGNFPGRFSGRQFSNSRSEMNVSTLELGDSALYLCASSPTGGNTGELFFGEGSRLTVL.

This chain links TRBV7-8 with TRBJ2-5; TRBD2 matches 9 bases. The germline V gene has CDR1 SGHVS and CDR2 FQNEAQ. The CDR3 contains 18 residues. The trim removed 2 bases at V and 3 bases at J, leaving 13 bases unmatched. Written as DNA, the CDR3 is TGTGCCAGCAGCTTAAAGGGCCCCGCTAGCGGGGTCAAAGAGACCCAGTACTTC. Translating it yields CASSLKGPASGVKETQYF. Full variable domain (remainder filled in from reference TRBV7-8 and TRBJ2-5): GAGVSQSPRYKVAKRGQDVALRCDPISGHVSLFWYQQALGQGPEFLTYFQNEAQLDKSGLPSDRFFAERPEGSVSTLKIQRTQQEDSAVYLCASSLKGPASGVKETQYFGPGTRLLVL.

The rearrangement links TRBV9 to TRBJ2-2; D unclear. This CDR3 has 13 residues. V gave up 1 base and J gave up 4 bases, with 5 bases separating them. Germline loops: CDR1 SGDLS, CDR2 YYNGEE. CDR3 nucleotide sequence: TGTGCCAGCAGCGTAAAGTCCACCGGGGAGCTGTTTTTT. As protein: CASSVKSTGELFF.

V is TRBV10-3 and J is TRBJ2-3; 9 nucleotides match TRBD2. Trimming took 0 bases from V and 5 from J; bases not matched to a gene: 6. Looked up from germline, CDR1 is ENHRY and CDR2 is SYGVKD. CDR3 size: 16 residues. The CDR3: CAISESSGSVLDTQYF. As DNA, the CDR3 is TGTGCCATCAGTGAGTCTAGCGGGAGTGTTTTAGATACGCAGTATTTT.

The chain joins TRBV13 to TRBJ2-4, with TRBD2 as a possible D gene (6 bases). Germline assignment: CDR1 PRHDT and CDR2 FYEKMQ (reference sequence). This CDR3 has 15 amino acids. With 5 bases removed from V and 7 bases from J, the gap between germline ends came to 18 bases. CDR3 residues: CASSLRQGLRNIQYF. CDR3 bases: TGTGCCAGCAGCCTTCGCCAGGGACTTAGGAACATTCAGTACTTC.

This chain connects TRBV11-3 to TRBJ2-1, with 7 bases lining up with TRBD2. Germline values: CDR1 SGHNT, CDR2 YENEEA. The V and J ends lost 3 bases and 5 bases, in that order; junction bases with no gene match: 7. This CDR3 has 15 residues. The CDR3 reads CASSLASGENNEQFF. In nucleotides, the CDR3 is TGTGCCAGCAGCTTGGCTAGCGGTGAAAACAATGAGCAGTTCTTC.

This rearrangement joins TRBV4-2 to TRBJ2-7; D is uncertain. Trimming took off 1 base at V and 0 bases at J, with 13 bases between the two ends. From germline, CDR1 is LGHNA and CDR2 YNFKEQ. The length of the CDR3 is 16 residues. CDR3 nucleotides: TGTGCCAGCAGCCAAGTATTTGGTAGTCTCTCCTACGAGCAGTACTTC. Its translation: CASSQVFGSLSYEQYF.

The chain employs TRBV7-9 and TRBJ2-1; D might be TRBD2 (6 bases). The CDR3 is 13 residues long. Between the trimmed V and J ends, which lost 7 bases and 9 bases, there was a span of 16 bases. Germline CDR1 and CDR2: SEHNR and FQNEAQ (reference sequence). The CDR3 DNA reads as TGTGCCAGCAAAGTCGCCAGGGAGGCTGAGCAGTTCTTC. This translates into CASKVAREAEQFF. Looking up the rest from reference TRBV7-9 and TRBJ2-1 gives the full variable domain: DTGVSQNPRHKITKRGQNVTFRCDPISEHNRLYWYRQTLGQGPEFLTYFQNEAQLEKSRLLSDRFSAERPKGSFSTLEIQRTEQGDSAMYLCASKVAREAEQFFGPGTRLTVL.

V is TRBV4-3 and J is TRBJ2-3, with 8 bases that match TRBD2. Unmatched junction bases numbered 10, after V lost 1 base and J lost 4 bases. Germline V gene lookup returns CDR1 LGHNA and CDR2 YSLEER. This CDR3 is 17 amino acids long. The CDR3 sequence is CASSQGVREGRADTQYF. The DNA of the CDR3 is TGCGCCAGCAGCCAAGGAGTACGGGAGGGCCGTGCAGATACGCAGTATTTT.